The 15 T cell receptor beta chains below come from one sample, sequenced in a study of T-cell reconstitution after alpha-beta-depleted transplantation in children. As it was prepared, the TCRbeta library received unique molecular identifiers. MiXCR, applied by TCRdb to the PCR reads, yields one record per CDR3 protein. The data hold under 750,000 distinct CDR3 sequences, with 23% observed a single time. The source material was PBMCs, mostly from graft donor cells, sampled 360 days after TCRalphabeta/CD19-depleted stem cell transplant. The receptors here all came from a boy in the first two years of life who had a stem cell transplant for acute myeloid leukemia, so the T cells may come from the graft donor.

CDR3 sequence (DNA): TGTGCCAGCAGCGGCCGACAGGGCCACCGAGAAAAACTGTTTTTT. Translation: CASSGRQGHREKLFF. The V and J genes are TRBV7-8 and TRBJ1-4, with 7 nucleotides matching TRBD1. Germline-derived CDR1 and CDR2 are SGHVS and FQNEAQ. V gave up 5 bases and J gave up 8 bases; unmatched junction bases: 11. The CDR3 covers 15 residues. Supplemented by reference TRBV7-8 and TRBJ1-4, the full variable domain reads GAGVSQSPRYKVAKRGQDVALRCDPISGHVSLFWYQQALGQGPEFLTYFQNEAQLDKSGLPSDRFFAERPEGSVSTLKIQRTQQEDSAVYLCASSGRQGHREKLFFGSGTQLSVL.

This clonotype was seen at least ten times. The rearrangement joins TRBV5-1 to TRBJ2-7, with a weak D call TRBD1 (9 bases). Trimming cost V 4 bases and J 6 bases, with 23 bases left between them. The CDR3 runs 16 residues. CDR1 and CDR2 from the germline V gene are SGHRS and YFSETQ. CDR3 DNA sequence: TGCGCCAGCAGCCGAGGAGCGGGGGACAGGGCGGGCGAGCAGTACTTC. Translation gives CASSRGAGDRAGEQYF.

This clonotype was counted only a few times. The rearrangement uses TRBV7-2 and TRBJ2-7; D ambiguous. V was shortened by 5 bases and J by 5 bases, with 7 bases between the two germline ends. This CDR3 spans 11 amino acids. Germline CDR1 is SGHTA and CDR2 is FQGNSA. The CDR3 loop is CASSHRNEQYF. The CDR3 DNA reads TGTGCCAGCAGCCACCGGAACGAGCAGTACTTC. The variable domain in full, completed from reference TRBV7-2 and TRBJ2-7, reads GAGVSQSPSNKVTEKGKDVELRCDPISGHTALYWYRQSLGQGLEFLIYFQGNSAPDKSGLPSDRFSAERTGGSVSTLTIQRTQQEDSAVYLCASSHRNEQYFGPGTRLTVT.

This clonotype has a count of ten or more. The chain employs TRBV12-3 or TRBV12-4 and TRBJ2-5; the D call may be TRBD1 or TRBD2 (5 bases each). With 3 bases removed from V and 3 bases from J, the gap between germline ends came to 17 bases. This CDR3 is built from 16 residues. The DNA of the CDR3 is TGTGCCAGCAGTTTTTTGGGACGAGAGGCAGAAGAGACCCAGTACTTC. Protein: CASSFLGREAEETQYF.

The CDR3 loop is CSARPGGPNTGELFF. CDR3 bases: TGCAGTGCCAGACCCGGGGGACCGAACACCGGGGAGCTGTTTTTT. V and J are TRBV20-1 and TRBJ2-2, with D perhaps TRBD2 (6 bases). The CDR3 runs 15 residues. CDR1 is DFQATT and CDR2 is SNEGSKA in the germline V gene (reference sequence). The V end lost 6 bases, the J end lost 0 bases, and 14 bases lay between the germline ends.

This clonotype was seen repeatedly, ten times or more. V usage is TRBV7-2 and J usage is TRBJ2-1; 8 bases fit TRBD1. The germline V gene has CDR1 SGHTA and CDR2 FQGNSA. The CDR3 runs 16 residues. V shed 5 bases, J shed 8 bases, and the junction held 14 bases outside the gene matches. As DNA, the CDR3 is TGTGCCAGCAGCCTAGGGGCAGGGGGCGCCACTTATGAGCAGTTCTTC. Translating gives CASSLGAGGATYEQFF.

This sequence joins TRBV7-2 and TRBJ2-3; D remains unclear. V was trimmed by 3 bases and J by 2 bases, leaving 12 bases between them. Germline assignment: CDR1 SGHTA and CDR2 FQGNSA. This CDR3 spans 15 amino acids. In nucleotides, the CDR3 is TGTGCCAGCAGCTTGGCGGAAAAGGTCACAGATACGCAGTATTTT. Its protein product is CASSLAEKVTDTQYF.

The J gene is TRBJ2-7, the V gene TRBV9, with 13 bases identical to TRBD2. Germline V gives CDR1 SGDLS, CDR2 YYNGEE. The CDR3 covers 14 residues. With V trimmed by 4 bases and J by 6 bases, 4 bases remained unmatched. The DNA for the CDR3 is TGTGCCAGCAGCAGAACTAGCGGGGGGGGCGAGCAGTACTTC. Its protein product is CASSRTSGGGEQYF.

The CDR3 coding sequence is TGCGCCAGCAGCTTGGAGGCTAGCGGGGTAGCAAAGTTCTTC. Encoded protein: CASSLEASGVAKFF. This rearrangement joins TRBV5-1 to TRBJ2-1, with 9 nucleotides matching TRBD2. CDR3 length: 14 residues. The junction had 9 bases not matched to a gene; V was cut back by 0 bases and J by 14 bases. Germline-derived CDR1 and CDR2 are SGHRS and YFSETQ.

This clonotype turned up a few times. The chain's CDR3 is CASSPGTVAYEQYV. For the CDR3, the DNA is TGTGCCAGCAGCCCTGGGACAGTTGCATACGAGCAGTACGTC. The chain uses TRBV5-6 and TRBJ2-7, with 7 bases matching TRBD1. The CDR3 loop spans 14 amino acids. The trim removed 4 bases at V and 4 bases at J, leaving 8 bases unmatched. In germline, CDR1 is SGHDT, CDR2 YYEEEE.

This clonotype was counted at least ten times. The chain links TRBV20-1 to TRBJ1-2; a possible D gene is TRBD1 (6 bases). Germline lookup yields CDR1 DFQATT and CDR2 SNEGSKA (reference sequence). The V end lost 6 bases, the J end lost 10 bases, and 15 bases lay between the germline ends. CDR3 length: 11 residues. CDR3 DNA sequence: TGCAGTGCCCGGGACACCAGGGACTACACCTTC. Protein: CSARDTRDYTF.

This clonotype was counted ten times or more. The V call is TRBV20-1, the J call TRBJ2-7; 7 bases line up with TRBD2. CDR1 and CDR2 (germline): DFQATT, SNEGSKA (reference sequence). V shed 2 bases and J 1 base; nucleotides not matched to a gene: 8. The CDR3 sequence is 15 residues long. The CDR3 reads CSARTSRGGSYEQYF. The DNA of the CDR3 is TGCAGTGCTAGAACGAGTCGCGGGGGTTCCTACGAGCAGTACTTC.

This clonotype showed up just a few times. The CDR3 bases are TGCGCCAGCAAGAGTGGGTGGAACAGATCAGGGAAATATGGCTACACCTTC. This gives the protein CASKSGWNRSGKYGYTF. The chain has TRBV10-2 and TRBJ1-2, with TRBD1 as a possible D gene (5 bases). The length of the CDR3 is 17 residues. The germline V gene has CDR1 WSHSY and CDR2 SAAADI. Trimming cost V 7 bases and J 5 bases, with 26 bases left between them.

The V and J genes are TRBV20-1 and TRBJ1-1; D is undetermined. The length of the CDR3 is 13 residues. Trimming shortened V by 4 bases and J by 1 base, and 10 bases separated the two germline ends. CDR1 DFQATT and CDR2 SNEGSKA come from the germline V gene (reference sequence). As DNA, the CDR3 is TGCAGTGCTACCGCGTGGGGGAACACTGAAGCTTTCTTT. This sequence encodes CSATAWGNTEAFF.

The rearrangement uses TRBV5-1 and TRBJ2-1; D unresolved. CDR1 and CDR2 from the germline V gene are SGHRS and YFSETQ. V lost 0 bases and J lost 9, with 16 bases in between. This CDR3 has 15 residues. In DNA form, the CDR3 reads TGCGCCAGCAGCTTGGCCTACACGGATTTTGTTGAGCAGTTCTTC. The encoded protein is CASSLAYTDFVEQFF.